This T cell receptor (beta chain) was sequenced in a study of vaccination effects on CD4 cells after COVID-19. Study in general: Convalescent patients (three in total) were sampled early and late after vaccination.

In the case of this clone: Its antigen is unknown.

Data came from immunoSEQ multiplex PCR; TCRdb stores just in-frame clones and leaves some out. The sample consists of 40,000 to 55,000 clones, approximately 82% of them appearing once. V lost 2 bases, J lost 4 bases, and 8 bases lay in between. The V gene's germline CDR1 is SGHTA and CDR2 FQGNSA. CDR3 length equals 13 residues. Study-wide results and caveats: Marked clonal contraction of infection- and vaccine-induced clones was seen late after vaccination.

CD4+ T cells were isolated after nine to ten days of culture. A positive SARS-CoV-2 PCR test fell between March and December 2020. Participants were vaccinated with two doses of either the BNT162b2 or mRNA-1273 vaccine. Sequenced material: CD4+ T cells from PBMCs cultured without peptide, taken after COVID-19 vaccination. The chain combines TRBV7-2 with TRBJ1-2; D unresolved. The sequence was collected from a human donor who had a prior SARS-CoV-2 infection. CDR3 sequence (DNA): TGTGCCAGCAGCTTATCCCCAGTCTATGGCTACACCTTC. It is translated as CASSLSPVYGYTF.